This T cell receptor beta chain was captured in a study of T cells in Graves' hyperthyroidism and ophthalmopathy. This clonotype has at least ten counts. Its specificity is unknown. Trimming left V 3 bases short and J 6 bases short, with 10 bases between. The CDR3 is made up of 13 amino acids. CDR1 and CDR2 (germline): SGHTA, FQGNSA. Disease duration under 2 months; hyperthyroidism patients were aged 18 to 65. The study excluded patients with uncontrolled infection, other autoimmune disease, pregnancy or lactation. Out of approximately 10 ml of fresh peripheral blood came the PBMCs. Study-wide results and caveats: Expanded thyroid clonotypes (above 0.001) were mostly also found in blood.

Amplified TCR beta CDR3 regions derived from RNA transcripts. HTBI primers drove first-round RT-PCR of the TCR CDR3. TCRdb analysed the multiplex PCR reads with MiXCR anew, one entry per CDR3 protein. Seen here are around 600,000 distinct CDR3 sequences, approximately 15% observed once, and the top ten hold around 7.8%. Source material: blood. This receptor was identified in a young woman with Graves' hyperthyroidism. The chain links TRBV7-2 to TRBJ2-3; possible D gene TRBD2, 5 bases. The CDR3 spells CASSFPGIDTQYF. CDR3 DNA: TGTGCCAGCAGCTTTCCCGGGATTGATACGCAGTATTTT.